This TCR beta chain is from a study of blood T cell repertoires in COVID-19 (dated by TCRdb to about 2020). In terms of the full investigation: Samples from collaborators originated in the United States, Italy and Spain and spanned both the acute and convalescent phases of COVID-19. The samples were drawn from two sources: the first 160 participants of the ongoing ImmuneRACE study, and 1,254 subjects contributed by 6 global collaborators. Where available, HLA class I and class II types were obtained from metadata supplied by the sample provider rather than from assay-based typing. The prospective study material was composed of cDNA or gDNA derived from T cells, B-cell-depleted T cells, or PBMCs. Deeply sampled blood TCRbeta repertoires from subjects exposed to, actively infected with, or recovered from COVID-19 were included in the dataset. The sample metadata nearly always contained a de-identified subject ID, COVID-19 status, age in years and sex. The repertoires were released in a freely available public database intended as a resource for research on the immune response to SARS-CoV-2.

On the study overall, not on this receptor specifically: The amount of clinical and demographic metadata varied by source and participant and was provided uncurated.

This clone is a singleton in its sample. It lacks a known antigen. Base-call qualities are not available, and no considerably larger clone is one nucleotide away. Enrolling through a virtual design, the prospective study's participants ranged in age from roughly 18 to 100 years and lived across roughly 23 United States geographic areas. In the prospective study, cohorts were assigned on the basis of participant-reported clinical history obtained from a screening survey and a study questionnaire. Recovered participants in ImmuneRACE Cohort 3 were defined as having two consecutive negative NP/OP PCR tests, clearance from a healthcare professional, or resolution of symptoms. Each participant in the prospective study had whole blood, serum and a nasopharyngeal or oropharyngeal swab collected by mobile phlebotomists. Additional blood draws and questionnaires over an approximately two-month period could optionally be provided by prospective study participants. Before DNA extraction, prospective study blood samples were shipped either frozen or at room temperature.

TCRbeta CDR3 regions were amplified from genomic DNA by means of the immunoSEQ Assay, a bias-controlled multiplex PCR. In the authors' own workflow: The number of nucleated cells in each sample was estimated from the amplification of reference gene primers within the assay. To quantify the absolute abundance of each unique TCRbeta CDR3 rearrangement, sequence reads were collapsed and filtered. Productive Simpson clonality was computed per sample as the square root of Simpson's diversity index over productive rearrangements. The table comes from immuneACCESS by way of TCRdb, which keeps in-frame sequences with V and J called. Part of the clones is missing from these tables; in studies checked, under half for an unresolved V gene and the rest for unknown reasons. V, J and clone size derive from that table, while D and trimming were established from the DNA sequence. The sample records 200,000 or so clones, 70% to 90% of which are singletons. Around 8.4% of the sample goes to the ten largest clones.

The junction shows trimming of 4 bases on V and 8 bases on J, plus 16 bases between the germline ends. There are 14 amino acids in the CDR3, from cysteine to phenylalanine inclusive. Of the read, only the CDR3 DNA is kept; its 42 bases are in frame from base 1. As encoded in the germline V gene, CDR1 is SGHTS while CDR2 is YDEGEE. In this chain, TRBV5-8 is recombined with TRBJ2-4, with TRBD1 as a weak D call on 5 bases. This sequence was found in a woman between 18 and 29 years old who had recovered from COVID-19. Sequenced input: PBMCs or T cells enriched from blood (not recorded which). The CDR3 here reads CASSSRQSLDIQYF. DNA sequence: TGTGCCAGCAGCAGCCGACAGTCTTTGGACATTCAGTACTTC.